The T cell receptor beta chain under discussion was sequenced for a study of T cell responses to AZD1222 COVID-19 vaccine. Overall study: The study pooled second doses at about 4 or about 12 weeks.

Whole-study findings and limits: Donors were mostly white British, more females; clonal diversity possibly underestimated.

Comments on this clone: Its target is unknown.

Looked up from germline, CDR1 is MDHEN and CDR2 is SYDVKM. The CDR3 extends over 16 amino acids. Trimming shortened V by 6 bases and J by 2 bases, and 17 bases separated the two germline ends. Data came from immunoSEQ multiplex PCR; TCRdb stores just in-frame clones and leaves some out. The sample contains more than 95,000 clones, about 89% of which appear only once. This TCR derives from an adult in good health. Here the sequenced sample was peripheral blood, taken on day 0 of AZD1222 vaccination. The V gene is TRBV28, the J gene TRBJ1-3; D is uncertain. The CDR3 region is CASRGWTSPPGNTIYF. The CDR3 DNA follows: TGTGCCAGCAGAGGTTGGACTTCTCCCCCTGGAAACACCATATATTTT.